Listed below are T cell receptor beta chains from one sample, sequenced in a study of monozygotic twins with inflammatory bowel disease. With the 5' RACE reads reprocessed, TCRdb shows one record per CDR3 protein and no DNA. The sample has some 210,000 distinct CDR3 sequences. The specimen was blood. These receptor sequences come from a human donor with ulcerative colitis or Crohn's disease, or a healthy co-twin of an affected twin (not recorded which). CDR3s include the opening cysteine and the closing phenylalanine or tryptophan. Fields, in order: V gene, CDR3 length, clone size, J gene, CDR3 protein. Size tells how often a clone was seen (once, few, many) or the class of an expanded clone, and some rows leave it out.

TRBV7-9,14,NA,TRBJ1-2,CASSVAGTGYGYTF
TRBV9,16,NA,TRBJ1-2,CASSLQTGRGVYGYTF
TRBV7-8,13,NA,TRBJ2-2,CASSFPATGELFF
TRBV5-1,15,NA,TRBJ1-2,CASSLRDRPYYGYTF
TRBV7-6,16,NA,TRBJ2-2,CASSQRTGANTGELFF
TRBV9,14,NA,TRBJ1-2,CASSVAPQQRGYTF
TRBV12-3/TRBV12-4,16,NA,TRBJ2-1,CASSLMAGRGANEQFF
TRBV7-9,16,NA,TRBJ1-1,CASSLKSGIQNTEAFF
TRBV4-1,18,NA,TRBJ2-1,CASSRLGVGGTNYNEQFF
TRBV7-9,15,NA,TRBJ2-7,CDSSPASFSSYEQYF
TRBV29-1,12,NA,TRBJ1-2,CSVLRDRYGYTF
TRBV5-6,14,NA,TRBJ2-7,CASSRPDSSYEQYF
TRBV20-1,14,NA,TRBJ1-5,CSARLGNSNQPQHF
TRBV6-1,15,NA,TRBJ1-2,CASSAPGTSNYGYTF
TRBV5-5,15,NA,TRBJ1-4,CASSLEGSIWEKLFF
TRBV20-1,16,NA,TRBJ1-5,CSALPGTPDSNQPQHF
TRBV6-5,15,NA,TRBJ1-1,CASSYSIRVDTEAFF
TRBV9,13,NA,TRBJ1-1,CASSVEGGTEAFF
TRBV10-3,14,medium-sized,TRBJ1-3,CAISEAGSGNTIYF
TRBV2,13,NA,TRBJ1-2,CASRDGGRDGYTF